Listed below are T cell receptor beta chains from one sample, sequenced in a study of T cell responses to AZD1222 COVID-19 vaccine. Clones were sequenced by immunoSEQ multiplex PCR, and TCRdb holds only the in-frame ones, with some missing. Of 120,000 to 150,000 clones listed, approximately 90% are singletons. Source: peripheral blood, taken on day 0 of AZD1222 vaccination. The receptors were gathered from an adult in good health. Each CDR3 is given with its conserved first and last residue. A D gene is named only where the DNA matches it firmly. Clone size, where shown, is once, few, many, or a class for clones that have expanded.

d_call clone_size cdr3_length j_call v_call cdr3_nt cdr3_aa
- - 18 TRBJ2-7 TRBV19 TGTGCCAGTAGTACCCAGCGTCCCTCCTTGGAAAGCTCCTACGAGCAGTACTTC CASSTQRPSLESSYEQYF
- - 15 TRBJ2-5 TRBV4-1 TGCGCCAGCAGCCAAGTTGGCCTAGGGCCTGAGACCCAGTACTTC CASSQVGLGPETQYF
- - 14 TRBJ2-7 TRBV2 TGTGCCACCTCAGGGGGGGGAGTCTCCTACGAGCAGTACTTC CATSGGGVSYEQYF
- - 13 TRBJ1-6 TRBV4-1 TGCGCCAGCAGCCAAGATCGAGGGTCACCCCTCCACTTT CASSQDRGSPLHF
TRBD1 - 13 TRBJ1-1 TRBV11-3 TGTGCCAGCAGCTTCACAGGGGGCACCGAAGCTTTCTTT CASSFTGGTEAFF
- - 16 TRBJ2-3 TRBV6-1 TGTGCCAGCAGTGAAGAGGTTCCTCTCGTCGCAGATACGCAGTATTTT CASSEEVPLVADTQYF
TRBD1 once 15 TRBJ2-3 TRBV29-1 TGCAGCGTTGAAGGTAGACAGGGAATCACAGATACGCAGTATTTT CSVEGRQGITDTQYF
- few 14 TRBJ1-3 TRBV30 TGTGCCTGGAGTTTTAGGGCTCCTGGAAACACCATATATTTT CAWSFRAPGNTIYF
- few 13 TRBJ1-6 TRBV5-6 TGTGCCAGCAGCTTGGGATATAATTCACCCCTCCACTTT CASSLGYNSPLHF
- - 14 TRBJ1-2 TRBV15 TGTGCCACCAGCAGCTTGAGGTCGGGCTATGGCTACACCTTC CATSSLRSGYGYTF
- - 15 TRBJ2-1 TRBV14 TGTGCCAGCAGTCCTCTGGGGATATATTACAATGAGCAGTTCTTC CASSPLGIYYNEQFF
- - 16 TRBJ2-7 TRBV28 TGTGCCAGCAGTTTAGGGCCGGATCTACGCTCCTACGAGCAGTACTTC CASSLGPDLRSYEQYF
- once 14 TRBJ1-5 TRBV6-5 TGTGCCAGCAGTACCAACAGGGCGAATCAGCCCCAGCATTTT CASSTNRANQPQHF
TRBD2 few 17 TRBJ2-1 TRBV27 TGTGCCAGCAGTTCCACCTGGGCTAGCGGCTCCTACAATGAGCAGTTCTTC CASSSTWASGSYNEQFF
- - 13 TRBJ2-7 TRBV2 TGTGCCAGCAGTGAAGGGGGAAGCTACGAGCAGTACTTC CASSEGGSYEQYF
TRBD1 - 17 TRBJ2-2 TRBV27 TGTGCCAGCAGTCGCAGACCCGGGACAGGGAACACCGGGGAGCTGTTTTTT CASSRRPGTGNTGELFF
- - 14 TRBJ1-4 TRBV6-5 TGTGCCAGCGGGGAGCGGGGATCTAATGAAAAACTGTTTTTT CASGERGSNEKLFF
- once 14 TRBJ1-5 TRBV7-9 TGTGCCAGCAGCCCGTTTGAATCTGGGCAGCCCCAGCATTTT CASSPFESGQPQHF
TRBD1 - 17 TRBJ1-2 TRBV18 TGTGCCAGCTCACCACTCTTAATACAGGGGGCTAACTATGGCTACACCTTC CASSPLLIQGANYGYTF
- - 14 TRBJ2-7 TRBV19 TGTGCCAGTAGACCCCCAGGGAACTCCTACGAGCAGTACTTC CASRPPGNSYEQYF
TRBD2 once 19 TRBJ2-3 TRBV4-1 TGCGCCAGCAGCCAAGATAGAGTAGCGGGGGGTCATAGCACAGATACGCAGTATTTT CASSQDRVAGGHSTDTQYF
TRBD1 - 12 TRBJ2-7 TRBV6-1 TGTGCCAGCAGTGACAGGGGGTACGAGCAGTACTTC CASSDRGYEQYF
TRBD2 - 17 TRBJ2-7 TRBV7-9 TGTGCCAGCAGCTTAGTGTCGGGACTAGCGGGATCCTACGAGCAGTACTTC CASSLVSGLAGSYEQYF
TRBD2 - 17 TRBJ2-7 TRBV10-2 TGCGCCAGCAGTGTGGACCCGAAGGTAGCGGGATGGTACGAGCAGTACTTC CASSVDPKVAGWYEQYF
- - 10 TRBJ1-2 TRBV28 TGTGCCAGCAGCTCGAATGGCTACACCTTC CASSSNGYTF
- - 12 TRBJ2-4 TRBV4-2 TGTGCCAGCAGCCAAGATCTCACTAGCTGGTACTTC CASSQDLTSWYF
TRBD1 - 14 TRBJ1-2 TRBV6-6 TGTGCCAGCAGGGGAGGACAGGTTTATAGGGGCTACACCTTC CASRGGQVYRGYTF
- once 16 TRBJ1-2 TRBV15 TGTGCCACCAGCAGAGGGGGAACAGGATCCCTATATGGCTACACCTTC CATSRGGTGSLYGYTF
TRBD2 - 15 TRBJ2-1 TRBV3-1/TRBV3-2 TGTGCCAGCAGCCAATCCGCGGGAGCCTGGGATGAGCAGTTCTTC CASSQSAGAWDEQFF
- - 15 TRBJ1-1 TRBV6-2/TRBV6-3 TGTGCCAGCAGCTATAATAAGGGAGGAGCGACTGAAGCTTTCTTT CASSYNKGGATEAFF
TRBD2 - 16 TRBJ2-3 TRBV6-1 TGTGCCAGCAGTAAAGGACTAGCGGCTAGCACAGATACGCAGTATTTT CASSKGLAASTDTQYF
- - 15 TRBJ2-7 TRBV6-4 TGTGCCAGCAGTGAGGCAGCCCGGGGGGCGCGAGAGCAGTACTTC CASSEAARGAREQYF
TRBD1 - 14 TRBJ1-6 TRBV5-1 TGCGCCAGCAGTTATACAGGGGCGGATTCACCCCTCCACTTT CASSYTGADSPLHF
- - 16 TRBJ2-1 TRBV19 TGTGCCAGTACCACCCGGGGGAGAAGCTCCTACAATGAGCAGTTCTTC CASTTRGRSSYNEQFF
- - 14 TRBJ1-2 TRBV6-5 TGTGCCAGCAGTCAACTGGGGGGGCTCTATGGCTACACCTTC CASSQLGGLYGYTF
- - 20 TRBJ2-7 TRBV21-1 TGTGCCAGCAGCAAACACCGGACTAGCGGGAGGCCTGAGGTAAAATACGAGCAGTACTTC CASSKHRTSGRPEVKYEQYF
- - 14 TRBJ2-7 TRBV9 TGTGCCAGCAGCGTAGAGAATGGCGGGAACGAGCAGTACTTC CASSVENGGNEQYF
- - 14 TRBJ1-1 TRBV14 TGTGCCAGCAGCCTAAATCGGGGTAACACTGAAGCTTTCTTT CASSLNRGNTEAFF
- - 13 TRBJ2-1 TRBV7-3 TGTGCCAGCAGCTTAAAGGGTTTCGATGAGCAGTTCTTC CASSLKGFDEQFF
- - 14 TRBJ1-2 TRBV29-1 TGCAGCGTTGAAGATCTTCAGTTGCTGGGCGGCTACACCTTC CSVEDLQLLGGYTF
TRBD1 - 17 TRBJ2-4 TRBV28 TGTGCCAGCAGCACCTTCGACAGGGACAAAGCCAAAAACATTCAGTACTTC CASSTFDRDKAKNIQYF
- - 18 TRBJ1-2 TRBV13 TGTGCCAGCAGCCTATATAACCCATACGGGAGGGAGGACTATGGCTACACCTTC CASSLYNPYGREDYGYTF
- - 13 TRBJ2-7 TRBV11-2 TGTGCCAGCAGCTATAGTGATACCTACGAGCAGTACTTC CASSYSDTYEQYF
- - 13 TRBJ1-1 TRBV6-1 TGTGCCAGCAGTGAAATTATGAACACTGAAGCTTTCTTT CASSEIMNTEAFF
TRBD1 - 16 TRBJ1-2 TRBV30 TGTGCCTCCCGGACCATGCCGGGACAGGGGTCCTATGGCTACACCTTC CASRTMPGQGSYGYTF
- - 17 TRBJ1-2 TRBV5-1 TGCGCCAGCAGCTTGTCTCTTTTGCCGGGGGCCAACTATGGCTACACCTTC CASSLSLLPGANYGYTF
TRBD1 - 14 TRBJ2-1 TRBV10-2 TGCGCCAGCAGCTCGAGACAGGGCAATAATGAGCAGTTCTTC CASSSRQGNNEQFF
- once 15 TRBJ2-1 TRBV18 TGTGCCAGCTCACCAGGGCGGAGCTCCTACAATGAGCAGTTCTTC CASSPGRSSYNEQFF
- - 13 TRBJ1-2 TRBV4-1 TGCGCCAGCAGCCAAGGGACAGTTGATGGCTACACCTTC CASSQGTVDGYTF
TRBD1 - 14 TRBJ1-2 TRBV30 TGTGCCTGGCGACAGGGAGGAGCTAACTATGGCTACACCTTC CAWRQGGANYGYTF
TRBD1 medium-sized 13 TRBJ2-7 TRBV28 TGTGCCAGCAATCTCGGACAGGGCAACGAGCAGTACTTC CASNLGQGNEQYF
- - 15 TRBJ1-2 TRBV23-1 TGCGCCAGCAGTCCTCTCGGGGCGGGATCTTATGGCTACACCTTC CASSPLGAGSYGYTF
- - 17 TRBJ2-6 TRBV3-1/TRBV3-2 TGTGCCAGCAGCCACGTCTGGTCGGGTTCTGGGGCCAACGTCCTGACTTTC CASSHVWSGSGANVLTF
- - 13 TRBJ2-3 TRBV6-5 TGTGCCAGCAGGACCGGGGGCACAGATACGCAGTATTTT CASRTGGTDTQYF